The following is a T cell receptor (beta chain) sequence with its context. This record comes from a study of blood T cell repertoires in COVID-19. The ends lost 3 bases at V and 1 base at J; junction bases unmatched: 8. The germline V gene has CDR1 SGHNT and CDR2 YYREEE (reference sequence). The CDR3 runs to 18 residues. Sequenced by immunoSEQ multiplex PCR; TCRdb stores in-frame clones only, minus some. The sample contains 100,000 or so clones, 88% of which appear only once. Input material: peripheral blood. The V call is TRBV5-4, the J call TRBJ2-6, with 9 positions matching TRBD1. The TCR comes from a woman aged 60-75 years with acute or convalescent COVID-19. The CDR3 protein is CASSSGTGPTSGANVLTF. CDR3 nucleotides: TGTGCCAGCAGCTCCGGGACAGGGCCAACGTCTGGGGCCAACGTCCTGACTTTC.